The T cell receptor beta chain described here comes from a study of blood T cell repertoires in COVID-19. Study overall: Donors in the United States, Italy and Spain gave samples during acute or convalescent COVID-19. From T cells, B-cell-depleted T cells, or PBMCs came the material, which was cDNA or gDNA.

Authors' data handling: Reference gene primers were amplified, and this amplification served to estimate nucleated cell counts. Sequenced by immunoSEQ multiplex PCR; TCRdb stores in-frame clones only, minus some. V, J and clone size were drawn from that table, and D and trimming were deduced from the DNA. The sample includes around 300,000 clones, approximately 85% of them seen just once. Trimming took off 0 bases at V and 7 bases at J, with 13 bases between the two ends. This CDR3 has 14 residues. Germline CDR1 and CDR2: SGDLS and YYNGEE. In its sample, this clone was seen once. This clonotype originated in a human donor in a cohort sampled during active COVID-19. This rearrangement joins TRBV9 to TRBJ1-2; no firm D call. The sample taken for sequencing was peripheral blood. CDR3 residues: CASSVDDNPSGYTF. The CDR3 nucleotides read TGTGCCAGCAGCGTAGACGACAACCCCAGTGGCTACACCTTC.